Below, 16 T cell receptor beta chains from the same sample are listed, as sequenced in a study of cytomegalovirus exposure and HLA in healthy donors. Researchers ran the PCR with 60 Vbeta and 13 Jbeta primers. Produced via immunoSEQ multiplex PCR; TCRdb's table is partial and in-frame only. The sample yields approximately 77,000 clones, about 73% seen once. Material for sequencing was PBMCs. The source of these receptors is a man aged 40-50 years in good health and CMV-seronegative.

The chain uses TRBV7-2 and TRBJ2-1; 9 positions agree with TRBD2. CDR3 length equals 15 residues. Germline-derived CDR1 and CDR2 are SGHTA and FQGNSA. J was trimmed by 5 bases and V by 5 bases; bases with no gene match: 7. CDR3 loop: CASSPSSGRHNEQFF. CDR3 coding DNA: TGTGCCAGCAGCCCCAGTAGCGGGAGACACAATGAGCAGTTCTTC.

The chain recombines TRBV4-1 with TRBJ1-4; D ambiguous. V lost 0 bases and J 8 bases, leaving 16 bases between the germline ends. CDR3 length equals 16 residues. The germline V gene has CDR1 MGHRA and CDR2 YSYEKL. CDR3 amino acids: CASSQDFPGGGEKLFF. The DNA of the CDR3 is TGCGCCAGCAGCCAAGATTTTCCCGGAGGAGGGGAAAAACTGTTTTTT.

V is TRBV5-1 and J is TRBJ2-5; 8 bases are a match to TRBD1. The J call may be wrong; the DNA end is better matched by TRBJ2-7. Germline V gene lookup returns CDR1 SGHRS and CDR2 YFSETQ. This CDR3 comprises 15 residues. CDR3 loop: CASSLGTGKSYEQYF. DNA for the CDR3: TGCGCCAGCAGCTTGGGGACAGGGAAATCCTACGAGCAGTACTTC.

The J gene is TRBJ2-1, the V gene TRBV5-8; no clear D gene. The CDR3 is made up of 12 amino acids. Trimming took off 0 bases at V and 5 bases at J, with 3 bases between the two ends. Germline V gene data show CDR1 as SGHTS and CDR2 as YDEGEE. CDR3 sequence (DNA): TGTGCCAGCAGCTTGGCCGACAATGAGCAGTTCTTC. This sequence encodes CASSLADNEQFF.

The chain links TRBV7-2 to TRBJ2-5; 10 nucleotides align to TRBD2. The CDR3 length is 14 residues. CDR1 and CDR2 (germline): SGHTA, FQGNSA. V lost 8 bases, J lost 5 bases, and 8 bases stayed unmatched. For the CDR3, the DNA is TGTGCCAGCGGAGCGGGAGGGCCCGGGGAGACCCAGTACTTC. Encoded protein: CASGAGGPGETQYF.

This clone was seen a handful of times. The chain uses TRBV29-1 and TRBJ1-3; D possibly corresponds to TRBD1 (6 bases). This CDR3 is built from 13 residues. Trimming removed 6 bases at V and 3 bases at J, with 12 bases between. CDR1 and CDR2 (germline): SQVTM, ANQGSEA. This chain's CDR3 is CSVRQAGGNTIYF. In DNA, the CDR3 is TGCAGCGTCAGACAGGCAGGTGGAAACACCATATATTTT. Full variable domain (missing parts from reference TRBV29-1 and TRBJ1-3): SAVISQKPSRDICQRGTSLTIQCQVDSQVTMMFWYRQQPGQSLTLIATANQGSEATYESGFVIDKFPISRPNLTFSTLTVSNMSPEDSSIYLCSVRQAGGNTIYFGEGSWLTVV.

The chain has TRBV30 and TRBJ2-1; no reliable D call. The CDR3 has 15 amino acids. Trimming left V 4 bases short and J 6 bases short, with 19 bases between. CDR1 GTSNPN and CDR2 SVGIG come from the germline V gene (reference sequence). Written as DNA, the CDR3 is TGTGCCTGGAAAGAGGTGAATATGGTGCTCAATGAGCAGTTCTTC. Its protein product is CAWKEVNMVLNEQFF.

The chain employs TRBV18 and TRBJ1-1; 9 bases map to TRBD1. The J segment lost 6 bases and the V segment lost 4 bases, leaving 9 bases of the junction unmatched. CDR3 length: 15 amino acids. Germline values: CDR1 KGHSH, CDR2 LQKENI. CDR3 DNA: TGTGCCAGCTCACGGAGGGACAGGGCGGGAGCTGAAGCTTTCTTT. This codes for CASSRRDRAGAEAFF. Complete variable domain (other parts from reference TRBV18 and TRBJ1-1): NAGVMQNPRHLVRRRGQEARLRCSPMKGHSHVYWYRQLPEEGLKFMVYLQKENIIDESGMPKERFSAEFPKEGPSILRIQQVVRGDSAAYFCASSRRDRAGAEAFFGQGTRLTVV.

This rearrangement joins TRBV15 to TRBJ1-3; 8 bases align to TRBD1. Germline V gives CDR1 LNHNV, CDR2 YYDKDF (reference sequence). V lost 0 bases to trimming and J lost 4 bases; unmatched junction nucleotides: 2. The CDR3 runs to 15 residues. In nucleotides, the CDR3 is TGTGCCACCAGCAGAGAGACAGGGGCCGGAAACACCATATATTTT. This translates into CATSRETGAGNTIYF.

V is TRBV29-1 and J is TRBJ2-1; tentatively, D is TRBD1 (5 bases). This CDR3 has 12 residues. Trimming took off 4 bases at V and 7 bases at J, with 11 bases between the two ends. Germline values: CDR1 SQVTM, CDR2 ANQGSEA. CDR3 in amino acids: CSVVQVLNEQFF. The CDR3 DNA is TGCAGCGTTGTACAGGTGTTGAATGAGCAGTTCTTC.

A few counts support this clone. This chain connects TRBV7-2 to TRBJ2-1; TRBD1 aligns across 9 bases. This CDR3 region has 15 residues. With V trimmed by 5 bases and J by 6 bases, 8 bases remained unmatched. Germline assignment: CDR1 SGHTA and CDR2 FQGNSA. CDR3 sequence reads: CASSQGQGSGNEQFF. The DNA of the CDR3 is TGTGCCAGCAGCCAAGGACAGGGGTCGGGCAATGAGCAGTTCTTC.

The chain recombines TRBV4-2 with TRBJ2-5; D unclear. The CDR3 spans 14 residues. Germline-derived CDR1 and CDR2 are LGHNA and YNFKEQ. V lost 0 bases and J lost 2, with 7 bases in between. Here the CDR3 DNA reads TGTGCCAGCAGCCAAGAGCGCTTACAAGAGACCCAGTACTTC. Amino acid sequence: CASSQERLQETQYF.

The chain combines TRBV7-3 with TRBJ1-1, with D possibly matching TRBD1 (6 bases). V lost 1 base to trimming and J lost 12 bases, with 18 bases between them. The CDR3 is made up of 14 amino acids. The germline V gene has CDR1 SGHTA and CDR2 FQGTGA. The CDR3 nucleotides read TGTGCCAGCAGCTTAAGTCAGGGGTCACGAGTAACTTTCTTT. It codes for CASSLSQGSRVTFF.

The rearrangement uses TRBV27 and TRBJ2-7; weak D call: TRBD2 (5 bases). V was trimmed by 5 bases and J by 4 bases, leaving 15 bases between them. Germline V gene lookup returns CDR1 MNHEY and CDR2 SMNVEV (reference sequence). The CDR3 spans 14 residues. The DNA of the CDR3 is TGTGCCAGCAGTCCCCTAGCAAGCGGTTACGAGCAGTACTTC. Protein sequence: CASSPLASGYEQYF.

The CDR3 bases are TGTGCCAGCAGCCAACCCGACAGGGTGGGCGGCTACACCTTC. It is translated as CASSQPDRVGGYTF. The J gene is TRBJ1-2, the V gene TRBV28, with TRBD1 matching over 7 bases. The CDR3 runs to 14 residues. J gave up 8 bases and V 6 bases, and 12 bases lay outside the gene matches. Germline-derived CDR1 and CDR2 are MDHEN and SYDVKM.

In this sample, this clone turned up a few times. The genes are TRBV21-1 and TRBJ2-7; the D segment call TRBD2 is taken from the table without a DNA check. TRBV21-1 is tagged as a pseudogene. This CDR3 spans 15 amino acids. DNA for the CDR3: TGTGCCAGCAGCACCTCTAGCGGGGTAACCTACGAGCAGTACTTC. This translates into CASSTSSGVTYEQYF.